The source of this T cell receptor beta chain is a study of blood T cell repertoires in COVID-19. Individuals aged about 18 to 95 years were recruited from roughly 22 US areas. Assignment of participants to cohorts was predicated upon participant-reported clinical history. Within the 2 weeks before study entry, each person in the exposed group met a COVID-19 case. This clone was seen a few times. V gave up 5 bases and J gave up 3 bases; unmatched junction bases: 7. The CDR3 is 15 amino acids. Germline V gene lookup returns CDR1 MNHEY and CDR2 SVGAGI. Source study methods: Nucleated cell counts were estimated from reference gene primer amplification. Here immunoSEQ multiplex PCR was the method, and the copy in TCRdb shows in-frame clones only, minus some. Clonal size and the V and J genes are those of that table, whereas D and trimming came from the DNA. There are approximately 220,000 clones in the sample; roughly four fifths occur only once, and about 4.8% lies in the top ten.

V and J are TRBV6-5 and TRBJ2-7, with 10 bases lining up with TRBD1. The source material was PBMCs or T cells enriched from blood (not recorded which). This clonotype was sampled from a woman aged 45 to 65 who had been exposed to COVID-19. CDR3 region: CASSHTRDRGYEQYF. The CDR3 coding sequence is TGTGCCAGCAGTCACACAAGGGACAGGGGCTACGAGCAGTACTTC.